The subject of this entry is one T cell receptor beta chain. Its specificity is not known. The record originates from a study of cytomegalovirus exposure and HLA in healthy donors. Study information: Of all 400 or so donors who were genotyped, 75% to 85% belonged to the Caucasian-associated ancestry cluster. Points from the study as a whole: V segments that were indistinguishable, TRBV6-2 and TRBV6-3 among them, were omitted from analysis. Common viral pathogens seemed to be connected with several of the most significant clusters, according to a later analysis.

PCR was performed using 60 Vbeta and 13 Jbeta primers. TCRdb's copy holds only in-frame clones and misses some; the assay was immunoSEQ multiplex PCR. Of about 110,000 clones in the sample, about three quarters were seen once. The germline V gene encodes CDR1 SGDLS and CDR2 YYNGEE. This CDR3 is built from 14 residues. The V gene end was trimmed by 2 bases and the J gene end by 1 base; junction bases not matched to a gene: 1. This receptor was identified in a woman in her 30s in good health and CMV-seronegative. Source material: PBMCs. V gene TRBV9 combines with J gene TRBJ2-7, with TRBD2 matching over 9 bases. DNA for the CDR3: TGTGCCAGCAGCGTTACTAGCGGGTCCTACGAGCAGTACTTC. Its translation: CASSVTSGSYEQYF. Full variable domain (remainder filled in from reference TRBV9 and TRBJ2-7): DSGVTQTPKHLITATGQRVTLRCSPRSGDLSVYWYQQSLDQGLQFLIQYYNGEERAKGNILERFSAQQFPDLHSELNLSSLELGDSALYFCASSVTSGSYEQYFGPGTRLTVT.